This T cell receptor (beta chain) was identified in a study of radiotherapy plus CTLA-4 blockade in lung cancer. Study as a whole: Objective responses arose in approximately 17% of patients, and 31% experienced disease control.

Focal radiation and CTLA-4 blockade (ipilimumab) were tested in chemo-refractory metastatic non-small-cell lung cancer patients. Worth noting for this clone: The antigen remains unidentified.

Deletions cut 8 bases from V and 6 bases from J, with 11 bases between. The CDR3 is made up of 11 amino acids. The germline V gene encodes CDR1 MDHEN and CDR2 SYDVKM. Only in-frame clones appear in the TCRdb table, and some are missing; sequencing was by immunoSEQ multiplex PCR. The sample consists of 80,000 or so clones, 60% to 85% of them appearing once. Study-wide findings and caveats: Blood TCR clones of tumor origin expanded after radiotherapy plus ipilimumab.

The clonotype originates from a human donor with non-small cell lung cancer who had a partial response to radiotherapy plus ipilimumab. Some clones in this sample may be carry-over from other donors' samples. The input for sequencing was peripheral blood, taken from a patient treated with radiotherapy plus ipilimumab. This sequence joins TRBV28 and TRBJ2-7; D perhaps matches TRBD2 (6 bases). The CDR3 region has the DNA TGTGCCAGCGGGGGGAACGGCGAGCAGTACTTC. Translated: CASGGNGEQYF.